A single sample gave rise to the 21 T cell receptor beta chains below, sequenced in a study of T cell responses to AZD1222 COVID-19 vaccine. Repertoires were generated with immunoSEQ multiplex PCR, while TCRdb's copy carries only in-frame clones and drops some. The table shows about 99,000 clones, with roughly 91% occurring only once. The material was peripheral blood, obtained on day 0 of AZD1222 vaccination. All receptors derive from an adult in good health.

V is TRBV24-1 and J is TRBJ1-1; TRBD1 is a possible D gene (5 bases). Germline values: CDR1 KGHDR, CDR2 SFDVKD. The CDR3 has 13 amino acids. V lost 4 bases to trimming and J lost 5 bases, with 10 bases between them. DNA for the CDR3: TGTGCCACCAGTGAGGGGCCGGGGACTGAAGCTTTCTTT. Protein product: CATSEGPGTEAFF.

The genes are TRBV3-1 (or the pseudogene TRBV3-2) and TRBJ2-5, with a tentative D call TRBD1 (5 bases). The ends were cut back, 0 bases at V and 5 bases at J, with 13 bases in the middle. Germline values: CDR1 LGHDT, CDR2 YNNKEL (reference sequence). CDR3 length: 15 residues. This chain's CDR3 is CASSQETGRVETQYF. The CDR3 nucleotides read TGTGCCAGCAGCCAAGAAACGGGCAGGGTGGAGACCCAGTACTTC.

The J gene is TRBJ1-5, the V gene TRBV18; possibly TRBD1 for D (5 bases). V was shortened by 5 bases and J by 6 bases, with 14 bases between the two germline ends. Germline V lookup: CDR1 KGHSH, CDR2 LQKENI. The length of the CDR3 is 14 residues. The CDR3 sequence is CASSILREGQPQHF. The CDR3 DNA reads TGTGCCAGCTCAATCCTCAGGGAAGGTCAGCCCCAGCATTTT.

J is TRBJ1-3 and V is TRBV6-6; D not resolved. CDR1 MNHNY and CDR2 SVGAGI come from the germline V gene (reference sequence). Trimming took 4 bases from V and 0 from J, leaving 10 bases between them. The CDR3 loop spans 15 amino acids. This CDR3 is CASSSISNSGNTIYF. CDR3 sequence (DNA): TGTGCCAGCAGTTCTATTTCAAACTCTGGAAACACCATATATTTT.

This clone was seen a single time. The chain joins TRBV28 to TRBJ1-4, with D possibly matching TRBD1 (6 bases). V lost 8 bases, J lost 5 bases, and 12 bases lay in between. CDR3 size: 13 residues. The V gene's germline CDR1 is MDHEN and CDR2 SYDVKM. In nucleotides, the CDR3 is TGTGCCAGCCAGACAGGACCAAATGAAAAACTGTTTTTT. Amino acid sequence: CASQTGPNEKLFF.

The rearrangement links TRBV19 to TRBJ1-5, with 7 bases matching TRBD1. The V gene's germline CDR1 is LNHDA and CDR2 SQIVND (reference sequence). CDR3 length equals 14 residues. V lost 10 bases to trimming and J lost 6 bases; unmatched junction nucleotides: 12. The CDR3 loop reads CATRTTGTSQPQHF. CDR3 sequence (DNA): TGTGCCACCCGAACGACAGGGACGAGTCAGCCCCAGCATTTT.

The chain recombines TRBV27 with TRBJ2-7, with D perhaps TRBD2 (6 bases). Looked up from germline, CDR1 is MNHEY and CDR2 is SMNVEV (reference sequence). V lost 2 bases and J 2 bases, leaving 10 bases between the germline ends. This CDR3 has 14 residues. The CDR3 spells CASSLVGGAYEQYF. The CDR3 DNA reads as TGTGCCAGCAGTTTAGTGGGAGGCGCCTACGAGCAGTACTTC.

The CDR3 nucleotides are TGTGCCAGCAGCAATAGGGGGCACGGGGAAAAACTGTTTTTT. Translating it yields CASSNRGHGEKLFF. V and J are TRBV7-9 and TRBJ1-4; 7 bases line up with TRBD1. V dropped 5 bases and J dropped 8; count of bases not matched to a gene: 8. The germline CDR1 and CDR2 sequences are SEHNR and FQNEAQ (reference sequence). The CDR3 runs to 14 residues.

The chain uses TRBV3-1 (or the pseudogene TRBV3-2) and TRBJ1-2, with D tentatively TRBD1 (6 bases). The germline gives CDR1 LGHDT, CDR2 YNNKEL (reference sequence). The ends were cut back, 4 bases at V and 9 bases at J, with 21 bases in the middle. The CDR3 is made up of 15 amino acids. The DNA for the CDR3 is TGTGCCAGCAGCCCCGGGGGCAGGGGTCGGTTTAGCTACACCTTC. Encoded protein: CASSPGGRGRFSYTF.

A single count supports this clone. The V gene is TRBV2, the J gene TRBJ1-5; D might be TRBD1 (6 bases). The CDR3 loop spans 15 amino acids. V lost 6 bases and J lost 1, with 13 bases in between. Germline CDR1 and CDR2: SNHLY and FYNNEI. CDR3 amino acids: CASREGEVSNQPQHF. The CDR3 nucleotides are TGTGCCAGCAGGGAGGGGGAAGTGAGCAATCAGCCCCAGCATTTT.

In the case of this clone: At one boundary the junction diverges from the germline segment, which might be a read error. The gene calls are TRBV6-5 and TRBJ2-7; weak D call: TRBD2 (5 bases). The CDR3 contains 12 residues. CDR1 is MNHEY and CDR2 is SVGAGI in the germline V gene. The CDR3 spells CASSPLGADLNF. Here the CDR3 DNA reads TGTGCCAGCAGTCCCTTGGGCGCGGACTTGAACTTC.

This CDR3 is CASSQRGSDTQYF. The CDR3 DNA follows: TGTGCCAGCAGCCAACGCGGTTCAGATACGCAGTATTTT. The V call is TRBV3-1 (or the pseudogene TRBV3-2), the J call TRBJ2-3; no reliable D call. Trimming removed 2 bases at V and 4 bases at J, with 7 bases between. Germline lookup yields CDR1 LGHDT and CDR2 YNNKEL (reference sequence). This CDR3 spans 13 amino acids.

The chain is built from TRBV27 and TRBJ2-3; unclear D gene. Trimming removed 6 bases at V and 0 bases at J, with 13 bases between. This CDR3 region has 15 residues. Germline CDR1 MNHEY, CDR2 SMNVEV (reference sequence). This chain's CDR3 is CASRSLGPSTDTQYF. CDR3 coding DNA: TGTGCCAGCAGGTCCTTAGGGCCCAGCACAGATACGCAGTATTTT.

The J gene is TRBJ1-1, the V gene TRBV29-1, with 9 bases matching TRBD1. V shed 7 bases and J 4 bases; nucleotides not matched to a gene: 10. The germline CDR1 and CDR2 sequences are SQVTM and ANQGSEA. The CDR3 is made up of 14 amino acids. This CDR3 is CSAPAGQGTTEAFF. Written as DNA, the CDR3 is TGCAGCGCCCCTGCGGGACAGGGTACCACTGAAGCTTTCTTT.

The chain combines TRBV6-6 with TRBJ1-2; D ambiguous. This CDR3 spans 13 amino acids. The V end was cut by 6 bases, the J end by 2 bases, with 10 bases between. CDR1 is MNHNY, CDR2 SVGAGI, per germline (reference sequence). The CDR3 here is CASSSTQNYGYTF. CDR3 DNA sequence: TGTGCCAGCAGCTCGACCCAGAACTATGGCTACACCTTC.

The chain links TRBV7-8 to TRBJ2-7; weak D call: TRBD1 (6 bases). V dropped 4 bases and J dropped 3 bases, with 13 bases sitting between them. The CDR3 totals 14 residues. The germline CDR1 and CDR2 sequences are SGHVS and FQNEAQ. The CDR3 reads CASSSSGQSYEQYF. As DNA, the CDR3 is TGTGCCAGCAGCTCCTCGGGACAAAGCTACGAGCAGTACTTC.

This chain links TRBV27 with TRBJ1-5, with D uncertain. CDR1 and CDR2 (germline): MNHEY, SMNVEV (reference sequence). Trimming shortened V by 4 bases and J by 0 bases, and 7 bases separated the two germline ends. This CDR3 contains 14 residues. CDR3 sequence reads: CASSYGYSNQPQHF. In DNA, the CDR3 is TGTGCCAGCAGTTACGGGTATAGCAATCAGCCCCAGCATTTT.

The V and J genes are TRBV14 and TRBJ2-3; 10 nucleotides line up with TRBD2. The V gene's germline CDR1 is SGHDN and CDR2 FVKESK. The CDR3 loop spans 17 amino acids. V lost 1 base to trimming and J lost 7 bases; unmatched junction nucleotides: 11. The CDR3 spells CASSQATSGAIGYTQYF. Here the CDR3 DNA reads TGTGCCAGCAGCCAAGCTACTAGCGGGGCCATCGGGTATACGCAGTATTTT.

The chain carries TRBV5-4 and TRBJ1-2; D is perhaps TRBD1 (6 bases). CDR1 and CDR2 (germline): SGHNT, YYREEE (reference sequence). Trimming cost V 0 bases and J 6 bases, with 12 bases left between them. The CDR3 has 14 amino acids. The CDR3, as DNA: TGTGCCAGCAGCTTGGACGGGGGCAGGCATGGCTACACCTTC. Encoded protein: CASSLDGGRHGYTF. Based on the CDR3 plus reference TRBV5-4 and TRBJ1-2, the full variable domain is ETGVTQSPTHLIKTRGQQVTLRCSSQSGHNTVSWYQQALGQGPQFIFQYYREEENGRGNFPPRFSGLQFPNYSSELNVNALELDDSALYLCASSLDGGRHGYTFGSGTRLTVV.

The rearrangement uses TRBV5-1 and TRBJ1-1; 9 nucleotides align to TRBD1. The length of the CDR3 is 17 residues. CDR1 SGHRS and CDR2 YFSETQ come from the germline V gene. Losses at the gene ends were 1 base for V and 3 bases for J; bases not matched to a gene: 10. The CDR3 sequence: CASSLSGTGSLYTEAFF. In DNA form, the CDR3 reads TGCGCCAGCAGCTTGTCCGGGACAGGGTCTTTGTACACTGAAGCTTTCTTT.

The rearrangement uses TRBV20-1 and TRBJ2-1, with D possibly being TRBD2 (6 bases). Germline V gene lookup returns CDR1 DFQATT and CDR2 SNEGSKA (reference sequence). The CDR3 is made up of 14 amino acids. V lost 3 bases, J lost 3 bases, and 12 bases lay in between. CDR3 sequence reads: CSASPGTGYNEQFF. DNA for the CDR3: TGCAGTGCTAGTCCCGGGACTGGCTACAATGAGCAGTTCTTC.